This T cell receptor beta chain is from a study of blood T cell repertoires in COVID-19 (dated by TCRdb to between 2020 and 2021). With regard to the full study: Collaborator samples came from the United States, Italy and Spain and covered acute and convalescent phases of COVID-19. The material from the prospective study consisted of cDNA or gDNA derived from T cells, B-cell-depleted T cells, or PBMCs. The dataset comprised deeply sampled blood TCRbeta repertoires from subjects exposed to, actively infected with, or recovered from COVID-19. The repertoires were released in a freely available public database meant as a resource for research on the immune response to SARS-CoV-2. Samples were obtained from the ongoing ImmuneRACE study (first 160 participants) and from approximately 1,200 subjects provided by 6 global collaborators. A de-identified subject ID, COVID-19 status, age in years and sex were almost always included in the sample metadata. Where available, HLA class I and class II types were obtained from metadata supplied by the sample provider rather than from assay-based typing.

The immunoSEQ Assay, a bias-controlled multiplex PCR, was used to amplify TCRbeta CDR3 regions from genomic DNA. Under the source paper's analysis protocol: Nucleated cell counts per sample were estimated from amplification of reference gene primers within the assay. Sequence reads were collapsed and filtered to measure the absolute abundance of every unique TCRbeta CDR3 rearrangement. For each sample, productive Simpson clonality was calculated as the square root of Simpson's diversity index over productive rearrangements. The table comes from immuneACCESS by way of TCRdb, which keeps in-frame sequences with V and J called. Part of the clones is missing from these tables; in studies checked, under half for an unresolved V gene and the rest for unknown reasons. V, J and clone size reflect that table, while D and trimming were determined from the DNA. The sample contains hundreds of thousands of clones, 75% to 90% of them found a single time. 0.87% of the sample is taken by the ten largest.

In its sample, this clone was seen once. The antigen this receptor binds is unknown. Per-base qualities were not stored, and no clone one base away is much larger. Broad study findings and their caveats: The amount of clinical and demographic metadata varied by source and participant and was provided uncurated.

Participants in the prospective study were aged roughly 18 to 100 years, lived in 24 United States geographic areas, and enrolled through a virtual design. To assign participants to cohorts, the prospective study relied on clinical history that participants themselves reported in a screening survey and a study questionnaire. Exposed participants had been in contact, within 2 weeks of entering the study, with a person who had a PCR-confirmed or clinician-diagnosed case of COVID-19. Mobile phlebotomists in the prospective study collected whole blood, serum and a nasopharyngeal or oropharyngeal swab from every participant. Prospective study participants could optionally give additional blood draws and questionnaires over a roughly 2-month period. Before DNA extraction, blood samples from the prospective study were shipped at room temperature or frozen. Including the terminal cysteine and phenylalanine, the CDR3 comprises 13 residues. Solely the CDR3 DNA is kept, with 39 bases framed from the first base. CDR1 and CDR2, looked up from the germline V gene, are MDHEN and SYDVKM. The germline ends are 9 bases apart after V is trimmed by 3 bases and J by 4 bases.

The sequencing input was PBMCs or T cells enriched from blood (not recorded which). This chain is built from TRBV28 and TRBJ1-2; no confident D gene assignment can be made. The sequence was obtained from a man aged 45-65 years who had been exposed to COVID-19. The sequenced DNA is TGTGCCAGCAGTTTTGAGGGCTTCTATGGCTACACCTTC. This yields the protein CASSFEGFYGYTF.